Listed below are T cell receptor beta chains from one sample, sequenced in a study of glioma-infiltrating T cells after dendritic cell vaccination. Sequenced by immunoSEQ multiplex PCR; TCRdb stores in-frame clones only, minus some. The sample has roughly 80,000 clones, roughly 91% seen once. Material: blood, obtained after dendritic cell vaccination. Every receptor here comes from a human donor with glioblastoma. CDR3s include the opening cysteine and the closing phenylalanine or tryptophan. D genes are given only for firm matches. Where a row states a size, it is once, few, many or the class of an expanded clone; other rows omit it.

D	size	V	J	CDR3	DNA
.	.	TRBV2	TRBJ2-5	CASSERSSEGQETQYF	TGTGCCAGCAGTGAACGGTCTAGCGAGGGTCAAGAGACCCAGTACTTC
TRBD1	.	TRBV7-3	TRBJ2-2	CASSPRTGSTGELFF	TGTGCCAGCAGCCCGAGGACAGGGAGCACCGGGGAGCTGTTTTTT
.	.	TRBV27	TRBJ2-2	CASSLSNPGTFNTGELFF	TGTGCCAGCAGTTTATCGAATCCCGGGACTTTTAACACCGGGGAGCTGTTTTTT
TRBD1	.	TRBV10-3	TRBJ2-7	CAISGQGFSYEQYF	TGTGCCATCAGTGGACAGGGATTCTCCTACGAGCAGTACTTC
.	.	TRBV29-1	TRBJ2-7	CSAMGASYEQYF	TGCAGCGCTATGGGAGCGAGCTACGAGCAGTACTTC
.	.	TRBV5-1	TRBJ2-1	CASSLDSKGEQFF	TGCGCCAGCAGCCTGGACTCCAAGGGGGAGCAGTTCTTC
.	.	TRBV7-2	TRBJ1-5	CASSLSATHLNQPQHF	TGTGCCAGCAGCCTCTCCGCGACTCACTTAAATCAGCCCCAGCATTTT
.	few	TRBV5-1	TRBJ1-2	CASSSGNLGGYTF	TGCGCCAGCAGCTCAGGGAACCTTGGGGGCTACACCTTC
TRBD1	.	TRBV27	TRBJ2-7	CASSLPGTGSYEQYF	TGTGCCAGCAGTCTGCCCGGGACAGGGTCCTACGAGCAGTACTTC
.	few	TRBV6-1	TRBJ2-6	CASSQEGAGANVLTF	TGTGCCAGCAGTCAGGAAGGGGCTGGGGCCAACGTCCTGACTTTC
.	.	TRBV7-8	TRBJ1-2	CASSLNRPGGDGYTF	TGTGCCAGCAGCTTAAATAGGCCGGGAGGAGATGGCTACACCTTC
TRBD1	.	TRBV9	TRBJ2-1	CASSVGNRGNEQFF	TGTGCCAGCAGCGTAGGGAACAGGGGAAATGAGCAGTTCTTC
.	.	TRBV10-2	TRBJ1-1	CASTGGGGTEAFF	TGCGCCAGCACGGGGGGGGGAGGAACTGAAGCTTTCTTT
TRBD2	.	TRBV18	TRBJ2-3	CASSPGGGTDTQYF	TGTGCCAGCTCACCGGGAGGGGGCACAGATACGCAGTATTTT
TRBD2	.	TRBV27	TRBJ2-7	CASSLSSGVRNEQYF	TGTGCCAGCAGTCTCTCTAGCGGGGTTAGGAACGAGCAGTACTTC
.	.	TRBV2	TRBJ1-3	CASMSGGGSGNTIYF	TGTGCCAGTATGAGCGGGGGGGGCTCTGGAAACACCATATATTTT